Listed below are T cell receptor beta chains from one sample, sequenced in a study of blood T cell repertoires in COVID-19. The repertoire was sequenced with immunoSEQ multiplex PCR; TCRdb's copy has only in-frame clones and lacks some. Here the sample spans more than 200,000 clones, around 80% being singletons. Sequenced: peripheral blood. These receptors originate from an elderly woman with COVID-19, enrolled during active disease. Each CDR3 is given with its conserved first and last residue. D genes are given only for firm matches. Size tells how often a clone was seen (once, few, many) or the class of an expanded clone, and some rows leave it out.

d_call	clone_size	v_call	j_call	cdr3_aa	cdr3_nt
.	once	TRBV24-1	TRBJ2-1	CATSDFPSSRWQFF	TGTGCCACCAGTGATTTCCCATCGTCACGGTGGCAGTTCTTC
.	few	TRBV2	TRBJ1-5	CASSEGGAGQPQHF	TGTGCCAGCAGTGAAGGAGGGGCGGGGCAGCCCCAGCATTTT
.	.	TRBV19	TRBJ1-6	CASSIVPTGQYSPLHF	TGTGCCAGTAGTATAGTCCCAACGGGACAATATTCACCCCTCCACTTT
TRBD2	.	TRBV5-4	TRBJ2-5	CASSAGLAGEETQYF	TGTGCCAGCAGCGCGGGACTAGCGGGGGAAGAGACCCAGTACTTC
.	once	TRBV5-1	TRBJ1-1	CASSFGSGGRNTEAFF	TGCGCCAGCAGCTTCGGGTCGGGAGGGCGGAACACTGAAGCTTTCTTT
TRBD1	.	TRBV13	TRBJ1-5	CASSSVDRGLKPQHF	TGTGCCAGCAGCTCCGTTGACAGGGGGCTAAAGCCCCAGCATTTT
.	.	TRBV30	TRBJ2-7	CAWSLGTGTAYEQYF	TGTGCCTGGAGCCTTGGCACAGGGACGGCGTACGAGCAGTACTTC
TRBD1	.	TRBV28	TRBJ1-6	CASSSTVGQGAGSPLHF	TGTGCCAGCAGTTCCACAGTAGGACAGGGGGCAGGATCACCCCTCCACTTT
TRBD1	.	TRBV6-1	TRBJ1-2	CASSESRGPSVYGYTF	TGTGCCAGCAGTGAAAGCAGGGGGCCCTCCGTCTATGGCTACACCTTC
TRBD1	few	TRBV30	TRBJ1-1	CAWSRYRGRNTEAFF	TGTGCCTGGAGTCGTTACAGGGGCCGGAACACTGAAGCTTTCTTT
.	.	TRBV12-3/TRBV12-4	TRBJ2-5	CASSLYTEETQYF	TGTGCCAGCAGTTTATATACGGAGGAGACCCAGTACTTC
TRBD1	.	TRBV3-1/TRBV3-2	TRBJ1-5	CASSQGGQGLYQPQHF	TGTGCCAGCAGCCAAGGTGGACAGGGGTTATACCAGCCCCAGCATTTT
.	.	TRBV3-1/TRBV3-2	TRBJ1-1	CASSQYGRGTEAFF	TGTGCCAGCAGCCAATACGGGCGGGGGACTGAAGCTTTCTTT
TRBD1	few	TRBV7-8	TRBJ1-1	CASSTFRQGTEAFF	TGTGCCAGCAGCACCTTCCGACAGGGCACTGAAGCTTTCTTT
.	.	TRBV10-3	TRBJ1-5	CAISPGNQPQHF	TGTGCCATCAGCCCCGGCAATCAGCCCCAGCATTTT
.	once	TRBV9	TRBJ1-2	CASSVGSLNYGYTF	TGTGCCAGCAGCGTAGGGTCACTGAACTATGGCTACACCTTC
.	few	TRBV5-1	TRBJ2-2	CASSPGLPPGELFF	TGCGCCAGCAGCCCGGGACTCCCCCCCGGGGAGCTGTTTTTT
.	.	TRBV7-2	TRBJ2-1	CASSLRQGNTNEQFF	TGTGCCAGCAGCTTAAGGCAGGGGAACACTAATGAGCAGTTCTTC
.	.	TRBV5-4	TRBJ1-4	CASSKGGTEEKLFF	TGTGCCAGCAGCAAGGGAGGTACGGAAGAAAAACTGTTTTTT
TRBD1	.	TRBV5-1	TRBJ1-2	CASSLQGGNYGYTF	TGCGCCAGCAGCTTACAGGGGGGGAACTATGGCTACACCTTC
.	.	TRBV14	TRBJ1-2	CASSQDRTPYGYTF	TGTGCCAGCAGCCAAGATCGGACACCCTATGGCTACACCTTC
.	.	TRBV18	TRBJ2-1	CASRDTSSYNEQFF	TGTGCCAGCCGGGACACGAGCTCCTACAATGAGCAGTTCTTC
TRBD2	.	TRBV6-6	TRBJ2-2	CASSYSSVAGGELFF	TGTGCCAGCAGTTACTCTTCAGTAGCGGGCGGGGAGCTGTTTTTT
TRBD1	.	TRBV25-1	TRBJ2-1	CASSESGGAYNEQFF	TGTGCCAGCAGTGAATCAGGGGGCGCTTACAATGAGCAGTTCTTC
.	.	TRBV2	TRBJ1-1	CASSGGMNTEAFF	TGTGCCAGTTCGGGGGGGATGAACACTGAAGCTTTCTTT
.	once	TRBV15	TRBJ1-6	CATSGKNSPLHF	TGTGCCACCTCCGGGAAGAATTCACCCCTCCACTTT
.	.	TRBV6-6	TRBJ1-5	CASSYGQLNQPQHF	TGTGCCAGCAGTTACGGACAGTTGAATCAGCCCCAGCATTTT
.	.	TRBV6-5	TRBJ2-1	CASSYRRGGYEQFF	TGTGCCAGCAGTTACAGGAGAGGGGGATATGAGCAGTTCTTC
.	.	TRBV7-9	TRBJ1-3	CASSRTTGYRNTIYF	TGTGCCAGCAGCCGTACTACAGGGTATAGAAACACCATATATTTT
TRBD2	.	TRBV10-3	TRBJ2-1	CAISEGLAGGHEQFF	TGTGCCATCAGTGAGGGGCTAGCGGGGGGCCATGAGCAGTTCTTC
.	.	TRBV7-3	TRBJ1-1	CASSLSVNTEAFF	TGTGCCAGCAGCTTATCAGTAAACACTGAAGCTTTCTTT
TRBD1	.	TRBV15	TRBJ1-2	CATSRDRQGQGAAINYGYTF	TGTGCCACCAGCAGAGATCGGCAAGGACAGGGGGCTGCAATCAACTATGGCTACACCTTC
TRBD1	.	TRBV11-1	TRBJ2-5	CASSRRGSGTQYF	TGTGCCAGCAGCCGCAGGGGGAGCGGGACCCAGTACTTC
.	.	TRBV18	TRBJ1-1	CASARATEAFF	TGTGCCAGCGCCAGGGCCACTGAAGCTTTCTTT
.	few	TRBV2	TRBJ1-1	CASSPLMRVITEAFF	TGTGCCAGCAGTCCTCTGATGCGGGTGATCACTGAAGCTTTCTTT
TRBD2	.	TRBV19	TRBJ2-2	CASIAGVIGELFF	TGTGCCAGCATAGCGGGGGTGATCGGGGAGCTGTTTTTT
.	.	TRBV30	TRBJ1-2	CAWSSLRGYGYTF	TGTGCCTGGAGTTCCCTACGGGGGTATGGCTACACCTTC
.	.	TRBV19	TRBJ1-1	CASSTEQGGTEAFF	TGTGCCAGTAGTACCGAACAGGGCGGGACTGAAGCTTTCTTT
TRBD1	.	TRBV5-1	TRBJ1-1	CASSLGDREAFF	TGCGCCAGCAGCTTGGGGGACAGAGAAGCTTTCTTT
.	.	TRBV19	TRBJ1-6	CASSIGQGTNSPLHF	TGTGCCAGTAGTATAGGTCAGGGGACGAATTCACCCCTCCACTTT
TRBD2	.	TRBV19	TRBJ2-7	CASSNLAGSYEQYF	TGTGCCAGTAGTAACTTAGCGGGGAGCTACGAGCAGTACTTC
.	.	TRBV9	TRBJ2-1	CASSVQVTSYNEQFF	TGTGCCAGCAGCGTACAGGTCACATCCTACAATGAGCAGTTCTTC
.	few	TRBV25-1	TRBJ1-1	CASSEHGGNTEAFF	TGTGCCAGCAGTGAACACGGAGGGAACACTGAAGCTTTCTTT
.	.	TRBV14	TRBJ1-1	CASSQDGAARKAFF	TGTGCCAGCAGCCAAGATGGGGCAGCCAGAAAAGCTTTCTTT
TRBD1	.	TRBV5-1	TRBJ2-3	CASKQGSTDTQYF	TGCGCCAGCAAACAGGGGAGCACAGATACGCAGTATTTT
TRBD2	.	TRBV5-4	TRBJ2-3	CASSLYSGGGTDTQYF	TGTGCCAGCAGCTTGTATAGCGGGGGGGGCACAGATACGCAGTATTTT
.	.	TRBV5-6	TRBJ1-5	CASSLGRQSNQPQHF	TGTGCCAGCAGCTTGGGCCGACAGAGCAATCAGCCCCAGCATTTT
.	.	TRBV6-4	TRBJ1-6	CASSRGQNNSPLHF	TGTGCCAGCAGCCGTGGACAGAATAATTCACCCCTCCACTTT